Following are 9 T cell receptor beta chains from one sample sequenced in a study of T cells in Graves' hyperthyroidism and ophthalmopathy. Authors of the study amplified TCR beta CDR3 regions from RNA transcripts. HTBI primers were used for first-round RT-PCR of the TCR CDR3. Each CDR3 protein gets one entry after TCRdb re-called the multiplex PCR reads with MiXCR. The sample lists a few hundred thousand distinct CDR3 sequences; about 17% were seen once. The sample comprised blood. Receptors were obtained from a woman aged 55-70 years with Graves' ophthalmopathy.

The CDR3 sequence is CASSQEYRGLDEQYF. The CDR3, as DNA: TGCGCCAGCAGCCAGGAATACAGGGGTCTCGACGAGCAGTACTTC. The chain links TRBV4-1 to TRBJ2-7; 7 bases align to TRBD1. Germline-derived CDR1 and CDR2 are MGHRA and YSYEKL. The V segment lost 3 bases and the J segment 5 bases; nucleotides outside the gene matches: 10. The CDR3 spans 15 residues.

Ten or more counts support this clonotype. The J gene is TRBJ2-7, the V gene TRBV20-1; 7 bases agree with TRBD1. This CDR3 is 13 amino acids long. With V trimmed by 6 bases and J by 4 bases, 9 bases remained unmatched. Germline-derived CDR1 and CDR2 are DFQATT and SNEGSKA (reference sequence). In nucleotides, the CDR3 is TGCAGTGCGCTGACAGGGCTCTCTTACGAGCAGTACTTC. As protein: CSALTGLSYEQYF.

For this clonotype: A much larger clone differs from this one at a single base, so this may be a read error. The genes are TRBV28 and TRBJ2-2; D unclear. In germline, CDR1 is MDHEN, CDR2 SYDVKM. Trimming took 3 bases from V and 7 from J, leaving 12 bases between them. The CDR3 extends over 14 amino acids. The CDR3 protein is CASSFGFSNGELFF. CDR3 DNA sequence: TGTGCCAGCAGTTTTGGTTTTTCTAACGGGGAGCTGTTTTTT.

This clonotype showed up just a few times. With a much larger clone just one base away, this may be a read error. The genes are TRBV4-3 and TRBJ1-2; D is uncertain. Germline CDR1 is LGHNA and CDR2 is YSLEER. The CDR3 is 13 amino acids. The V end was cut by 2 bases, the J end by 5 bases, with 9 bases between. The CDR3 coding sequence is TGCGCCAGCAGCCAATGCGAAGGGTATGGCTACACCTTC. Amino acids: CASSQCEGYGYTF.

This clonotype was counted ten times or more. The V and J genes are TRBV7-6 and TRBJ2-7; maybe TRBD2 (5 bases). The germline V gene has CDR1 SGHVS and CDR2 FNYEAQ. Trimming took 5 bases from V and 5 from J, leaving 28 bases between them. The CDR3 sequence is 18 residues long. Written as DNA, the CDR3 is TGTGCCAGCAGCCGATCTCCCCCCACGGGGAACTTTGCGGACGAGCAGTACTTC. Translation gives CASSRSPPTGNFADEQYF. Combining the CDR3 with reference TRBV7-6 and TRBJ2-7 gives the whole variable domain GAGVSQSPRYKVTKRGQDVALRCDPISGHVSLYWYRQALGQGPEFLTYFNYEAQQDKSGLPNDRFSAERPEGSISTLTIQRTEQRDSAMYRCASSRSPPTGNFADEQYFGPGTRLTVT.

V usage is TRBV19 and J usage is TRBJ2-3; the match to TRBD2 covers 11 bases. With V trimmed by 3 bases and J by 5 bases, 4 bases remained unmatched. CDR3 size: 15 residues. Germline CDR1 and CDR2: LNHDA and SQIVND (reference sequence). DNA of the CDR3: TGTGCCAGTAGTATCAGTCTAGCGGGAGGAGATACGCAGTATTTT. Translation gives CASSISLAGGDTQYF.

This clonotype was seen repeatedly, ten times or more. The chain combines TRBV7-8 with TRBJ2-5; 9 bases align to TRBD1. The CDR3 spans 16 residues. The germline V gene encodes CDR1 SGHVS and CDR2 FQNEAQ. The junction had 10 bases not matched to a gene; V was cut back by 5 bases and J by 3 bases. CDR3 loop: CASSGWRDRAKETQYF. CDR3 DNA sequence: TGTGCCAGCAGCGGATGGAGGGACAGGGCCAAAGAGACCCAGTACTTC.

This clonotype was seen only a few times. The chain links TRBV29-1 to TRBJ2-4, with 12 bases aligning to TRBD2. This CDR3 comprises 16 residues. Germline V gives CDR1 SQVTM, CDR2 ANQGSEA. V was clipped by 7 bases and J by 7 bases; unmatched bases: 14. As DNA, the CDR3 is TGCAGCGGCAGGACTAGCGGGGCTACTAAAGGGAACATTCAGTACTTC. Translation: CSGRTSGATKGNIQYF.

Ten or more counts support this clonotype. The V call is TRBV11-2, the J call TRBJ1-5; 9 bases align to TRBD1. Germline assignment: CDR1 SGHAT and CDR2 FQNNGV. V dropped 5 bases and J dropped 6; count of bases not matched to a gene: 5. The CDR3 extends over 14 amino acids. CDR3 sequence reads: CASSIDRGTQPQHF. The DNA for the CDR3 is TGTGCCAGCAGCATCGACAGGGGGACTCAGCCCCAGCATTTT.